This is a list of T cell receptor beta chains from one sample in a study of T cell repertoires in cytomegalovirus infection. In TCRdb, the reads were re-called with MiXCR into one record per CDR3 protein. The sample has approximately 83,000 distinct CDR3 sequences, more than 20% seen once. Antigens of these TCRs are unknown. Here the sequenced sample was CD8+ T cells from cultured PBMCs, taken from culture after CMV antigen stimulation. These receptors originate from a human donor in good health (CMV status not recorded). Some clones in this sample may be carry-over from other donors' samples. The CDR3 runs from the conserved cysteine through the conserved F or W. D genes are given only for firm matches. The size of a clone is reported for some rows only, either as once, few or many, or as a class for expanded clones.

size,V,J,D,CDR3,DNA
few,TRBV20-1,TRBJ2-7,.,CSARDLLAVLSSEQYF,TGCAGTGCTAGAGATTTGTTAGCGGTTTTGTCCAGCGAGCAGTACTTC
.,TRBV12-3/TRBV12-4,TRBJ2-2,.,CASSFLGTGELFF,TGTGCCAGCAGTTTTTTGGGGACCGGGGAGCTGTTTTTT
few,TRBV6-2/TRBV6-3,TRBJ2-3,.,CASSYWQDTDTQYF,TGTGCCAGCAGTTACTGGCAGGACACAGATACGCAGTATTTT
many,TRBV11-2,TRBJ2-1,TRBD2,CASSPGTSGNNEQFF,TGTGCCAGCAGCCCCGGGACTAGCGGAAACAATGAGCAGTTCTTC
few,TRBV4-2,TRBJ1-1,.,CASSQGSREAFF,TGTGCCAGCAGCCAAGGTTCCCGAGAAGCTTTCTTT
once,TRBV12-3/TRBV12-4,TRBJ1-2,.,CASSFGRGYTF,TGTGCCAGCAGTTTTGGGAGGGGCTACACCTTC
.,TRBV30,TRBJ2-5,TRBD2,CVWDRGLYQETQYF,TGTGTCTGGGATAGGGGACTATACCAAGAGACCCAGTACTTC
few,TRBV5-1,TRBJ1-1,.,CASSLDDSTEAFF,TGCGCCAGCAGCTTGGACGACTCGACTGAAGCTTTCTTT
many,TRBV4-1,TRBJ2-1,.,CASSQDHNEQFF,TGCGCCAGCAGCCAAGATCACAATGAGCAGTTCTTC
once,TRBV6-1,TRBJ2-1,.,CASTGRLDNEQFF,TGTGCCAGCACCGGACGCTTGGACAATGAGCAGTTCTTC
.,TRBV9,TRBJ1-6,TRBD1,CASSHRGQGEPNSPLHF,TGTGCCAGCAGCCACCGGGGACAGGGTGAACCTAATTCACCCCTCCACTTT